These T cell receptor beta chains were read from a single sample in a study of beta chain features in type 1 diabetes. TCRdb keeps only in-frame clones here, not all; method: immunoSEQ multiplex PCR. The table shows 350,000 to 450,000 clones, with approximately 15% occurring only once. The sequencing sample was made of naive CD4+ T cells from blood. All receptors derive from a man aged 25-45 years in good health. CDR3s leave out the opening cysteine and the closing phenylalanine or tryptophan.

v_call: TRBV6-1
j_call: TRBJ1-1
cdr3_aa: ASTFEGREAF

v_call: TRBV4-3
j_call: TRBJ1-4
cdr3_aa: ASSHRQWPNEKLF

v_call: TRBV7-9
j_call: TRBJ2-1
cdr3_aa: ASSLSGRDDNEQF

v_call: TRBV18
j_call: TRBJ2-3
cdr3_aa: ASSPLRGGTDTQY

v_call: TRBV25-1
j_call: TRBJ2-3
cdr3_aa: ASSDPSGRAGDTQY

v_call: TRBV29-1
j_call: TRBJ2-3
cdr3_aa: SVRSRILDTQY

v_call: TRBV7-2
j_call: TRBJ2-3
cdr3_aa: ASSLALTSVVKDTQY

v_call: TRBV9
j_call: TRBJ1-3
cdr3_aa: ASSVVTGSLFSGNTIY

v_call: TRBV7-2
j_call: TRBJ1-5
cdr3_aa: ASSFLGVQPQH

v_call: TRBV18
j_call: TRBJ2-5
cdr3_aa: ASSFQETQY

v_call: TRBV5-1
j_call: TRBJ2-2
cdr3_aa: ASSPGGRAPGELF

v_call: TRBV30
j_call: TRBJ2-2
cdr3_aa: AGSRDTTNTGELF

v_call: TRBV4-1
j_call: TRBJ1-2
cdr3_aa: ASSQGTGSRYGYT

v_call: TRBV5-1
j_call: TRBJ2-5
cdr3_aa: ASSLRETQY

v_call: TRBV30
j_call: TRBJ2-2
cdr3_aa: AWSVLTTGELF

v_call: TRBV18
j_call: TRBJ1-1
cdr3_aa: ASSPIRGNTEAF

v_call: TRBV30
j_call: TRBJ1-4
cdr3_aa: AWSVRGHNEKLF

v_call: TRBV2
j_call: TRBJ2-4
cdr3_aa: ASSEVGQGGNIQY

v_call: TRBV7-2
j_call: TRBJ2-2
cdr3_aa: ASSSETGELF

v_call: TRBV7-6
j_call: TRBJ1-6
cdr3_aa: ASSLGPRVESPLH

v_call: TRBV5-4
j_call: TRBJ2-5
cdr3_aa: ASSLSGAWETQY

v_call: TRBV25-1
j_call: TRBJ1-3
cdr3_aa: ASSEGRYSGNTIY

v_call: TRBV30
j_call: TRBJ1-3
cdr3_aa: AWGKDGPSGNTIY

v_call: TRBV29-1
j_call: TRBJ2-5
cdr3_aa: SVGLRQGTETQY

v_call: TRBV5-4
j_call: TRBJ2-5
cdr3_aa: ASSPRTGTETQY

v_call: TRBV21-1
j_call: TRBJ2-3
cdr3_aa: ALDTQY

v_call: TRBV29-1
j_call: TRBJ1-3
cdr3_aa: SVVRDLGNSGNTIY

v_call: TRBV9
j_call: TRBJ2-1
cdr3_aa: ASSLAGLSSYNEQF

v_call: TRBV4-2
j_call: TRBJ2-3
cdr3_aa: ASSQDGKGKNTQY

v_call: TRBV7-2
j_call: TRBJ2-1
cdr3_aa: ASSPGGKRGSSYNEQF

v_call: TRBV15
j_call: TRBJ1-6
cdr3_aa: ATSREVPGNSPLH

v_call: TRBV7-2
j_call: TRBJ1-1
cdr3_aa: ASSLRRNTEAF

v_call: TRBV4-2
j_call: TRBJ2-5
cdr3_aa: ASSQDGKREYQETQY

v_call: TRBV25-1
j_call: TRBJ2-7
cdr3_aa: ASSDRLTYEQY

v_call: TRBV7-9
j_call: TRBJ1-5
cdr3_aa: ASSLTGVPQH

v_call: TRBV15
j_call: TRBJ1-4
cdr3_aa: ATSRVAGVNEKLF

v_call: TRBV5-1
j_call: TRBJ1-2
cdr3_aa: ASSDPGFYT

v_call: TRBV30
j_call: TRBJ1-1
cdr3_aa: AWSSDAGGRLAEAF

v_call: TRBV7-2
j_call: TRBJ2-7
cdr3_aa: ASSRSSGGAYEQY

v_call: TRBV11-3
j_call: TRBJ2-4
cdr3_aa: ASSHGLLAKNIQY

v_call: TRBV4-1
j_call: TRBJ2-1
cdr3_aa: ASSLTSGGAQKDEQF

v_call: TRBV7-9
j_call: TRBJ2-5
cdr3_aa: ASSFRLSFEETQY

v_call: TRBV5-1
j_call: TRBJ1-2
cdr3_aa: ASSLPDRGGGYT

v_call: TRBV30
j_call: TRBJ1-2
cdr3_aa: AWSPLRDTKGYT

v_call: TRBV2
j_call: TRBJ2-2
cdr3_aa: ASSRAGTPMRELF

v_call: TRBV19
j_call: TRBJ2-6
cdr3_aa: ASSISGANVLT

v_call: TRBV7-2
j_call: TRBJ2-6
cdr3_aa: ASTPLGGGSLSGANVLT

v_call: TRBV28
j_call: TRBJ2-4
cdr3_aa: ASRSRSLAKNIQY

v_call: TRBV29-1
j_call: TRBJ2-1
cdr3_aa: SVEDTRSNEQF

v_call: TRBV7-2
j_call: TRBJ2-3
cdr3_aa: ASSIKGGVGTDTQY